The 21 T cell receptor beta chains listed next were all sequenced from one sample in a study of shared clonotypes between healthy human individuals. Sequencing was performed with immunoSEQ multiplex PCR; in TCRdb, only in-frame clones are kept and a portion is missing. The sample lists approximately 460,000 clones; approximately 80% were seen once. The sequenced sample was PBMCs. Receptors were obtained from a woman between 40 and 50 years old in good health. Some clones in this sample may be carry-over from other donors' samples.

The gene calls are TRBV7-9 and TRBJ2-2; D possibly corresponds to TRBD2 (5 bases). Trimming took off 3 bases at V and 1 base at J, with 15 bases between the two ends. Germline V gene lookup returns CDR1 SEHNR and CDR2 FQNEAQ (reference sequence). This CDR3 contains 17 residues. DNA for the CDR3: TGTGCCAGCAGCTTTTCGGCTAGCAGACAGAACACCGGGGAGCTGTTTTTT. Encoded protein: CASSFSASRQNTGELFF.

V and J are TRBV5-1 and TRBJ1-1, with unresolved D. This CDR3 spans 14 amino acids. CDR1 and CDR2 (germline): SGHRS, YFSETQ. Deletions cut 4 bases from V and 4 bases from J, with 14 bases between. The CDR3 here is CASSPSGSPTEAFF. Here the CDR3 DNA reads TGCGCCAGCAGCCCCTCGGGCAGCCCCACTGAAGCTTTCTTT.

The rearrangement uses TRBV5-6 and TRBJ1-1; 9 bases align to TRBD1. The J segment lost 1 base and the V segment lost 2 bases, leaving 9 bases of the junction unmatched. Looked up from germline, CDR1 is SGHDT and CDR2 is YYEEEE. The CDR3 length is 17 residues. The CDR3 protein is CASSFGTGIARNTEAFF. CDR3 in DNA: TGTGCCAGCAGCTTTGGGACAGGGATTGCGCGGAACACTGAAGCTTTCTTT. Full variable domain (remainder filled in from reference TRBV5-6 and TRBJ1-1): DAGVTQSPTHLIKTRGQQVTLRCSPKSGHDTVSWYQQALGQGPQFIFQYYEEEERQRGNFPDRFSGHQFPNYSSELNVNALLLGDSALYLCASSFGTGIARNTEAFFGQGTRLTVV.

Of note for this clone: Additional DNA sequences in this sample encode the identical CDR3. The rearrangement joins TRBV6-1 to TRBJ1-1, with 9 bases fitting TRBD1. The CDR3 is made up of 16 amino acids. V lost 3 bases, J lost 1 base, and 6 bases stayed unmatched. Looked up from germline, CDR1 is MNHNS and CDR2 is SASEGT. This CDR3 reads CASSETSTGGNTEAFF. CDR3 bases: TGTGCCAGCAGTGAGACCTCGACAGGGGGGAACACTGAAGCTTTCTTT.

The gene calls are TRBV6-5 and TRBJ2-7; D not certain. The CDR3 is made up of 16 amino acids. Germline V lookup: CDR1 MNHEY, CDR2 SVGAGI. Trimming stripped 0 bases from V and 6 bases from J, with 18 bases between. CDR3 region: CASSYSLTSRFGEQYF. The CDR3 DNA follows: TGTGCCAGCAGTTACTCGCTTACCTCACGATTCGGCGAGCAGTACTTC.

The chain carries TRBV18 and TRBJ2-5, with 8 bases matching TRBD2. The CDR3 extends over 15 amino acids. With 2 bases clipped from V and 5 bases from J, the junction kept 7 bases outside the gene matches. Germline values: CDR1 KGHSH, CDR2 LQKENI. The CDR3, as DNA: TGTGCCAGCTCACCAATAGCGGGAACCAGGGAGACCCAGTACTTC. Amino acids: CASSPIAGTRETQYF.

This clone turned up a few times. V is TRBV5-3 and J is TRBJ1-2, with D maybe TRBD1 (6 bases). Being an ORF, TRBV5-3 has a function that is uncertain. V was pared by 8 bases and J by 5 bases, with 16 bases between. There are 13 residues in the CDR3. CDR3 region: CASYREGAYGYTF. The CDR3 nucleotides are TGTGCCAGCTACAGGGAAGGAGCTTATGGCTACACCTTC.

This clone occurred many times. This sequence joins TRBV6-1 and TRBJ2-3; tentative D call: TRBD1 (5 bases). The CDR3 extends over 16 amino acids. Per germline, CDR1 MNHNS and CDR2 SASEGT. Trimming stripped 0 bases from V and 2 bases from J, with 12 bases between. CDR3 bases: TGTGCCAGCAGTGAAGCGCTAGGGGCGCACACAGATACGCAGTATTTT. It specifies CASSEALGAHTDTQYF.

The chain has TRBV20-1 and TRBJ2-5; D gene unclear. CDR3 length: 10 residues. V lost 6 bases to trimming and J lost 0 bases, with 2 bases between them. Germline CDR1 and CDR2: DFQATT and SNEGSKA (reference sequence). The CDR3 bases are TGCAGTGCCTACCAAGAGACCCAGTACTTC. Residues: CSAYQETQYF.

This clone showed up many times. The chain recombines TRBV1 with TRBJ2-2; TRBD2, the D gene given by the table, was not confirmed from the DNA. TRBV1 is annotated as a pseudogene. The CDR3 contains 20 residues. In DNA, the CDR3 is TGCACCAGCAGCCAAGATCGGGAGCTAGCGGGGTCCCCGGACACCGGGGAGCTGTTTTTT. Protein sequence: CTSSQDRELAGSPDTGELFF.

This clone was counted a single time. V is TRBV28 and J is TRBJ2-3; possibly TRBD1 or TRBD2 for D (6 bases each). With 5 bases removed from V and 6 bases from J, the gap between germline ends came to 15 bases. Germline lookup yields CDR1 MDHEN and CDR2 SYDVKM. This CDR3 comprises 14 residues. The CDR3 protein is CASSPHQGRDTQYF. The DNA of the CDR3 is TGTGCCAGCAGTCCCCACCAGGGGAGGGATACGCAGTATTTT.

Comment on this clone: Since a far larger clone is one base different, this is likely a read error. Distinct nucleotide sequences in the sample also encode this CDR3. The chain uses TRBV6-5 and TRBJ2-5; D unresolved. There are 14 residues in the CDR3. Germline V gives CDR1 MNHEY, CDR2 SVGAGI. The CDR3 region is CASSYFPQQETQYF. Here the CDR3 DNA reads TGCGCCAGCAGTTACTTCCCACAGCAAGAGACCCAGTACTTC.

This clone was seen a few times. The V gene is TRBV5-1, the J gene TRBJ2-1, with D possibly being TRBD2 (5 bases). The CDR3 loop spans 13 amino acids. Trimming left V 0 bases short and J 10 bases short, with 11 bases between. Germline V CDR1 and CDR2: SGHRS, YFSETQ. The CDR3 DNA follows: TGCGCCAGCAGCTTGGGTGCTGGAGGCGAGCAGTTCTTC. Translation: CASSLGAGGEQFF.

The chain links TRBV10-1 to TRBJ2-1, with a possible D match to TRBD2 (7 bases). From germline, CDR1 is WNHNN and CDR2 SYGVQD (reference sequence). Trimming shortened V by 2 bases and J by 4 bases, and 12 bases separated the two germline ends. CDR3 length: 15 residues. The CDR3: CASSEAGATYNEQFF. DNA for the CDR3: TGCGCCAGCAGTGAGGCGGGGGCAACATACAATGAGCAGTTCTTC.

This clone was found a few times. The rearrangement joins TRBV5-1 to TRBJ2-1; D gene unclear. The CDR3 is 11 residues long. With 4 bases removed from V and 6 bases from J, the gap between germline ends came to 5 bases. Germline lookup yields CDR1 SGHRS and CDR2 YFSETQ. The CDR3 bases are TGCGCCAGCAGCGTGGTCAATGAGCAGTTCTTC. It specifies CASSVVNEQFF.

The chain recombines TRBV30 with TRBJ2-7, with TRBD2 matching 7 bases. Germline lookup yields CDR1 GTSNPN and CDR2 SVGIG (reference sequence). V lost 2 bases, J lost 0 bases, and 13 bases stayed unmatched. CDR3 length: 17 amino acids. The CDR3 DNA sequence: TGTGCCTGGAGTAAGGGGCTGCTAGCGGCTAGCTCCTACGAGCAGTACTTC. Translated, it gives CAWSKGLLAASSYEQYF.

The rearrangement joins TRBV2 to TRBJ1-1, with 7 bases matching TRBD1. There are 13 residues in the CDR3. Looked up from germline, CDR1 is SNHLY and CDR2 is FYNNEI. With 8 bases clipped from V and 2 bases from J, the junction kept 5 bases outside the gene matches. The CDR3 here is CASWSGGNTEAFF. DNA for the CDR3: TGTGCCAGCTGGTCAGGGGGTAACACTGAAGCTTTCTTT.

The chain links TRBV10-3 to TRBJ2-7; 8 bases match TRBD1. Germline CDR1 and CDR2: ENHRY and SYGVKD. CDR3 size: 13 residues. V was clipped by 10 bases and J by 4 bases; unmatched bases: 9. In DNA, the CDR3 is TGTGCCACCGGGCCAGGGGGCCCTTACGAGCAGTACTTC. Its protein is CATGPGGPYEQYF.

J is TRBJ1-2 and V is TRBV7-9; 12 nucleotides agree with TRBD1. The CDR3 has 14 residues. The J segment lost 4 bases and the V segment lost 5 bases, leaving 2 bases of the junction unmatched. CDR1 and CDR2 from the germline V gene are SEHNR and FQNEAQ (reference sequence). The CDR3 loop is CASSRGQGAYGYTF. The CDR3 nucleotides are TGTGCCAGCAGCAGGGGACAGGGGGCCTATGGCTACACCTTC.

On this clone itself: A far larger clone is only one base removed, so a read error is likely. Other DNA sequences in the sample encode the same CDR3. V is TRBV7-2 and J is TRBJ1-1; D is unresolved. The CDR3 covers 14 residues. Germline V CDR1 and CDR2: SGHTA, FQGNSA. Trimming cost V 3 bases and J 0 bases, with 8 bases left between them. The DNA for the CDR3 is TGTGCCAGCAGCTTCGGGATGCTGAACACTGAAGCTTTCTTT. It yields the protein CASSFGMLNTEAFF. The variable domain in full, with the rest retrieved from reference TRBV7-2 and TRBJ1-1, is GAGVSQSPSNKVTEKGKDVELRCDPISGHTALYWYRQSLGQGLEFLIYFQGNSAPDKSGLPSDRFSAERTGGSVSTLTIQRTQQEDSAVYLCASSFGMLNTEAFFGQGTRLTVV.

This clone appeared many times. This rearrangement joins TRBV27 to TRBJ2-7; TRBD1 aligns across 7 bases. The CDR3 spans 14 residues. J lost 4 bases, V lost 5 bases, and 8 bases had no gene match. Germline values: CDR1 MNHEY, CDR2 SMNVEV (reference sequence). As DNA, the CDR3 is TGTGCCAGCAGTATGAAGGGGGCGGAGTACGAGCAGTACTTC. It yields the protein CASSMKGAEYEQYF.